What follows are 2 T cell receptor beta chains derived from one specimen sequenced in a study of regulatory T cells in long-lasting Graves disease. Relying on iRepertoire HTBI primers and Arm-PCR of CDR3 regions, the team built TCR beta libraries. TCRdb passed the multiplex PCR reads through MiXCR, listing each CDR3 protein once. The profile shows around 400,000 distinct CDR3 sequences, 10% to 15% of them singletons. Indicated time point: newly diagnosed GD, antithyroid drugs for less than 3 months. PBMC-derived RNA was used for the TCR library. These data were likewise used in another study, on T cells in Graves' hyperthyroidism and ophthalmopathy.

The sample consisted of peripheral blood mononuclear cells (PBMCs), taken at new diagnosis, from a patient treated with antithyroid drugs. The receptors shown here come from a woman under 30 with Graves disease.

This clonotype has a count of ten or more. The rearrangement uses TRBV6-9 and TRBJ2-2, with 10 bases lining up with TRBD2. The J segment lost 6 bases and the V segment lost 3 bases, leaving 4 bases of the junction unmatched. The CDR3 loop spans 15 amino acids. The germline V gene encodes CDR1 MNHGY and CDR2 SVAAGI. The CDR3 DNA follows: TGTGCCAGCAGTTACGGGCTAGCGGGAGCCGGGGAGCTGTTTTTT. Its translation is CASSYGLAGAGELFF.

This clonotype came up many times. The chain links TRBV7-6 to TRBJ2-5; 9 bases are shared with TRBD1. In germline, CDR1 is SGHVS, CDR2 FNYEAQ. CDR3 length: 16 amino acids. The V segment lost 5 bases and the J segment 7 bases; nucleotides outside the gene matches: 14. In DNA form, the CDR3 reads TGTGCCAGCAGCGGGACGGGACAGGGATCAATTAGGACCCAGTACTTC. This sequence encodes CASSGTGQGSIRTQYF. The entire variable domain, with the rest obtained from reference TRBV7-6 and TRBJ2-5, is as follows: GAGVSQSPRYKVTKRGQDVALRCDPISGHVSLYWYRQALGQGPEFLTYFNYEAQQDKSGLPNDRFSAERPEGSISTLTIQRTEQRDSAMYRCASSGTGQGSIRTQYFGPGTRLLVL.